Listed here are 27 T cell receptor beta chains from one sample, sequenced in a study of siplizumab effects on memory and regulatory T cells (dated by TCRdb to about 2019). The library came from the immunoSEQ multiplex PCR assay. Imported from immuneACCESS, the table was reduced by TCRdb to in-frame sequences with V and J called. These copies leave out some clones; in studies compared against another copy, an unresolved V gene accounts for under half, and the cause of the remainder is not known. For this sample there are more than 85,000 clones; about 94% appear just once. The ten largest clones capture 0.9% to 1.4% of the sample. Material for sequencing was CD4+ T cells sorted from blood. The receptor set was obtained from a human donor in good health.

The CDR3 nucleotides are TGCGCCAGCACACGACCTCCTCAGGGCGGGCACACTGAAGCTTTCTTT. Protein: CASTRPPQGGHTEAFF. The J gene is TRBJ1-1, the V gene TRBV10-2; possible D gene TRBD1, 5 bases. V lost 7 bases to trimming and J lost 3 bases, with 21 bases between them. CDR3 size: 16 residues. Germline V CDR1 and CDR2: WSHSY, SAAADI.

CDR3 amino acids: CASSVVHGGSIEQFF. CDR3 nucleotide sequence: TGTGCCAGCAGCGTAGTTCATGGCGGGAGCATTGAGCAGTTCTTC. The chain combines TRBV9 with TRBJ2-1, with 7 bases matching TRBD2. The length of the CDR3 is 15 residues. J lost 9 bases, V lost 0 bases, and 9 bases had no gene match. The germline CDR1 and CDR2 sequences are SGDLS and YYNGEE.

The chain has TRBV19 and TRBJ2-7; 12 bases agree with TRBD1. This CDR3 spans 16 amino acids. The J segment lost 3 bases and the V segment lost 4 bases, leaving 7 bases of the junction unmatched. In germline, CDR1 is LNHDA, CDR2 SQIVND (reference sequence). CDR3 sequence reads: CASSTRGTGGIYEQYF. The CDR3 DNA reads as TGTGCCAGTAGTACCAGGGGGACAGGGGGCATCTACGAGCAGTACTTC.

The gene calls are TRBV5-1 and TRBJ2-1; 8 positions match TRBD2. V lost 7 bases to trimming and J lost 7 bases; unmatched junction nucleotides: 16. The CDR3 is 16 amino acids. Germline-derived CDR1 and CDR2 are SGHRS and YFSETQ. The CDR3 here is CASQTFSASGYNEQFF. The CDR3 nucleotides are TGCGCCAGCCAAACTTTCTCGGCTAGCGGGTATAATGAGCAGTTCTTC.

In this sample, this clone turned up once. V usage is TRBV5-1 and J usage is TRBJ2-7, with D maybe TRBD2 (5 bases). Trimming took 0 bases from V and 2 from J, leaving 21 bases between them. The CDR3 is 18 residues long. CDR1 is SGHRS, CDR2 YFSETQ, per germline. The CDR3 DNA is TGCGCCAGCAGCTTGGCTCTGGTGGCAGCTAGCCCGACCTACGAGCAGTACTTC. This encodes CASSLALVAASPTYEQYF.

This chain links TRBV4-1 with TRBJ2-5; D not certain. The germline V gene has CDR1 MGHRA and CDR2 YSYEKL. CDR3 length: 15 amino acids. The ends were cut back, 0 bases at V and 2 bases at J, with 10 bases in the middle. CDR3 coding DNA: TGCGCCAGCAGCCAAGATCCAGTCAGGCAAGAGACCCAGTACTTC. The encoded protein is CASSQDPVRQETQYF.

The chain links TRBV6-5 to TRBJ2-7; weak D call: TRBD2 (5 bases). The V and J ends lost 0 bases and 9 bases respectively, with 12 bases between them. Germline assignment: CDR1 MNHEY and CDR2 SVGAGI. CDR3 length equals 13 residues. CDR3 protein: CASSYSKGGGQYF. Here the CDR3 DNA reads TGTGCCAGCAGTTACTCGAAAGGAGGCGGGCAGTACTTC.

Note on this clone: Other DNA sequences from this sample encode an identical CDR3 as well. In nucleotides, the CDR3 is TGCGCCAGCAGCCCCGGGCGCACAGATACGCAGTATTTT. Amino acids: CASSPGRTDTQYF. The chain is built from TRBV5-1 and TRBJ2-3, with D uncertain. Germline loops: CDR1 SGHRS, CDR2 YFSETQ. V was clipped by 4 bases and J by 1 base, with 7 bases between them. CDR3 length: 13 residues.

The gene calls are TRBV29-1 and TRBJ2-1; D call uncertain. CDR1 is SQVTM and CDR2 is ANQGSEA in the germline V gene. This CDR3 spans 14 amino acids. Trimming took off 6 bases at V and 0 bases at J, with 12 bases between the two ends. The chain's CDR3 is CSVSTLSSYNEQFF. In nucleotides, the CDR3 is TGCAGCGTCTCGACTCTAAGCTCCTACAATGAGCAGTTCTTC.

This clone was recorded once. This chain connects TRBV7-3 to TRBJ2-2, with unresolved D. V dropped 4 bases and J dropped 4 bases, with 4 bases sitting between them. This CDR3 contains 12 residues. The germline V gene encodes CDR1 SGHTA and CDR2 FQGTGA. The CDR3: CASSSFTGELFF. CDR3 in DNA: TGTGCCAGCAGCTCGTTCACCGGGGAGCTGTTTTTT.

V and J are TRBV10-3 and TRBJ2-1; D call uncertain. Trimming removed 4 bases from V and 9 bases from J, with 19 bases in between. The CDR3 extends over 15 amino acids. Germline CDR1 reads ENHRY; CDR2 reads SYGVKD. The CDR3 here is CAISVVAPRPPEQFF. The CDR3 nucleotides are TGTGCCATCAGTGTGGTAGCACCCCGACCCCCTGAGCAGTTCTTC.

The V and J genes are TRBV15 and TRBJ1-5; 7 bases are shared with TRBD1. Germline V CDR1 and CDR2: LNHNV, YYDKDF (reference sequence). CDR3 length equals 15 residues. Trimming at V came to 2 bases and at J to 4 bases, leaving 5 bases not matched to a gene. The CDR3 loop is CATSRPDRENQPQHF. CDR3 DNA: TGTGCCACCAGCAGACCTGACAGGGAGAATCAGCCCCAGCATTTT.

The rearrangement joins TRBV19 to TRBJ2-4, with D perhaps TRBD1 (5 bases). The germline gives CDR1 LNHDA, CDR2 SQIVND (reference sequence). CDR3 size: 13 residues. V was shortened by 6 bases and J by 6 bases, with 12 bases between the two germline ends. In DNA form, the CDR3 reads TGTGCCAGTAGCGGATCGCAGGGAAACATTCAGTACTTC. Amino acids: CASSGSQGNIQYF. Using reference TRBV19 and TRBJ2-4 for the parts outside the CDR3, the full variable domain is DGGITQSPKYLFRKEGQNVTLSCEQNLNHDAMYWYRQDPGQGLRLIYYSQIVNDFQKGDIAEGYSVSREKKESFPLTVTSAQKNPTAFYLCASSGSQGNIQYFGAGTRLSVL.

The CDR3 sequence is CASSLWLADTLAKNIQYF. The CDR3 DNA follows: TGTGCCAGCAGCTTATGGCTAGCGGACACGTTAGCCAAAAACATTCAGTACTTC. The rearrangement links TRBV7-2 to TRBJ2-4; 7 bases are shared with TRBD2. The germline V gene has CDR1 SGHTA and CDR2 FQGNSA. The CDR3 covers 18 residues. V trimming: 2 bases; J trimming: 0 bases; junction bases outside the gene matches: 10.

This chain uses TRBV19 with TRBJ1-5; 7 bases are a match to TRBD1. This CDR3 region has 15 residues. With 7 bases clipped from V and 2 bases from J, the junction kept 8 bases outside the gene matches. In germline, CDR1 is LNHDA, CDR2 SQIVND (reference sequence). The CDR3 DNA is TGTGCCAGTACCGCCAACAGGGGAGGCAATCAGCCCCAGCATTTT. Protein sequence: CASTANRGGNQPQHF.

The V gene is TRBV18, the J gene TRBJ2-2, with 11 positions matching TRBD1. V gave up 4 bases and J gave up 9 bases; unmatched junction bases: 7. This CDR3 is built from 15 residues. Germline values: CDR1 KGHSH, CDR2 LQKENI. In DNA form, the CDR3 reads TGTGCCAGCTCACTCCGGACAGGGGGCAGGAGGGAGCTGTTTTTT. Protein: CASSLRTGGRRELFF.

The chain employs TRBV5-1 and TRBJ1-1; the D is unclear. Trimming removed 0 bases at V and 1 base at J, with 7 bases between. The germline gives CDR1 SGHRS, CDR2 YFSETQ. This CDR3 is built from 14 residues. Here the CDR3 reads CASSLVAGNTEAFF. CDR3 coding DNA: TGCGCCAGCAGCTTGGTGGCAGGGAACACTGAAGCTTTCTTT.

This clone was recorded once. The chain employs TRBV18 and TRBJ2-3; 10 bases are shared with TRBD1. The J segment lost 0 bases and the V segment lost 4 bases, leaving 1 base of the junction unmatched. The CDR3 runs 15 residues. Germline CDR1 and CDR2: KGHSH and LQKENI. The CDR3, as DNA: TGTGCCAGCTCACGACAGGGGGCAAGCACAGATACGCAGTATTTT. Translated: CASSRQGASTDTQYF.

The J gene is TRBJ1-2, the V gene TRBV15; D gene ambiguous. Germline V gene lookup returns CDR1 LNHNV and CDR2 YYDKDF (reference sequence). The germline V and J ends were trimmed by 0 bases and 6 bases, with 14 bases remaining between them. This CDR3 is 15 amino acids long. The CDR3 protein is CATSRDKLGSNGYTF. CDR3 DNA sequence: TGTGCCACCAGCAGAGATAAATTAGGGTCCAATGGCTACACCTTC.

This chain uses TRBV11-2 with TRBJ2-5; D is perhaps TRBD1 or TRBD2 (7 bases each). This CDR3 has 14 residues. Germline assignment: CDR1 SGHAT and CDR2 FQNNGV. V was cut by 5 bases and J by 5 bases, with 15 bases left in between. Here the CDR3 reads CASSIRQGGETQYF. For the CDR3, the DNA is TGTGCCAGCAGCATAAGACAGGGAGGGGAGACCCAGTACTTC.

The chain combines TRBV7-2 with TRBJ2-5; D unresolved. Germline lookup yields CDR1 SGHTA and CDR2 FQGNSA. This CDR3 is built from 15 residues. The ends were cut back, 0 bases at V and 0 bases at J, with 8 bases in the middle. The CDR3 DNA is TGTGCCAGCAGCTTAGCGGGATCCCACCAAGAGACCCAGTACTTC. Encoded protein: CASSLAGSHQETQYF.

This chain connects TRBV28 to TRBJ2-7, with 8 bases matching TRBD2. Germline CDR1 is MDHEN and CDR2 is SYDVKM. CDR3 length: 16 residues. Losses at the gene ends were 6 bases for V and 2 bases for J; bases not matched to a gene: 12. In nucleotides, the CDR3 is TGTGCCAGCAGCGTAGGCTCCCGACTAGCGCCCTACGAGCAGTACTTC. This sequence encodes CASSVGSRLAPYEQYF.

V and J are TRBV6-5 and TRBJ1-1; D remains ambiguous. There are 13 residues in the CDR3. Between the trimmed V and J ends, which lost 6 bases and 5 bases, there was a span of 13 bases. CDR1 and CDR2 from the germline V gene are MNHEY and SVGAGI. CDR3 protein: CASRYGVGTEAFF. CDR3 DNA: TGTGCCAGCAGGTACGGAGTGGGTACTGAAGCTTTCTTT.

The chain recombines TRBV5-1 with TRBJ2-2; tentative D call: TRBD2 (6 bases). V dropped 1 base and J dropped 7 bases, with 17 bases sitting between them. Looked up from germline, CDR1 is SGHRS and CDR2 is YFSETQ. The CDR3 consists of 16 residues. Here the CDR3 reads CASSLLWSGVSGELFF. In DNA, the CDR3 is TGCGCCAGCAGCTTGTTGTGGTCGGGGGTCAGCGGGGAGCTGTTTTTT.

The chain joins TRBV7-3 to TRBJ2-1; 8 nucleotides line up with TRBD1. The V gene's germline CDR1 is SGHTA and CDR2 FQGTGA. The CDR3 loop spans 14 amino acids. J was trimmed by 8 bases and V by 3 bases; bases with no gene match: 6. CDR3 sequence reads: CASSFRGRVDEQFF. CDR3 DNA: TGTGCCAGCAGCTTCAGGGGGCGCGTCGATGAGCAGTTCTTC.

The chain couples TRBV28 to TRBJ1-2, with 9 bases matching TRBD1. The CDR3 has 16 residues. Germline CDR1 is MDHEN and CDR2 is SYDVKM. J lost 7 bases, V lost 3 bases, and 12 bases had no gene match. CDR3 protein: CASSLVRGGTGFGYTF. CDR3 nucleotides: TGTGCCAGCAGTTTGGTTCGGGGAGGGACAGGGTTTGGCTACACCTTC.

The gene calls are TRBV29-1 and TRBJ2-1; D remains unclear. V lost 5 bases and J lost 3, with 11 bases in between. The CDR3 totals 13 residues. Germline CDR1 SQVTM, CDR2 ANQGSEA. CDR3: CSVLRIGYNEQFF. The CDR3 bases are TGCAGCGTTCTTCGAATCGGCTACAATGAGCAGTTCTTC.